This T cell receptor (beta chain) was sequenced for a study of blood T cell repertoires in COVID-19. About the study: Collection of acute and convalescent COVID-19 samples took place in the United States, Italy and Spain.

The repertoire was sequenced with immunoSEQ multiplex PCR; TCRdb's copy has only in-frame clones and lacks some. This sample has roughly 200,000 clones; approximately 85% occur once, and the top ten carry approximately 9.9%. J was trimmed by 1 base and V by 4 bases; bases with no gene match: 7. Germline CDR1 is SGHRS and CDR2 is YFSETQ. The CDR3 consists of 15 residues. The origin of this receptor is a human donor with active or convalescent COVID-19. The donor label of this sample is uncertain. The specimen was peripheral blood. This chain uses TRBV5-1 with TRBJ2-5; 7 bases are a match to TRBD1. This chain's CDR3 is CASSPPGTAQETQYF. The CDR3 DNA is TGCGCCAGCAGCCCTCCGGGGACAGCCCAAGAGACCCAGTACTTC.